These T cell receptor beta chains were read from a single sample in a study of T cells in Graves' hyperthyroidism and ophthalmopathy. TCRdb ran MiXCR on the multiplex PCR reads and lists one entry per CDR3 protein. Of 600,000 to 900,000 distinct CDR3 sequences listed, about 16% are singletons. Sequenced material: blood. These receptors were obtained from a man younger than 30 with Graves' hyperthyroidism. The CDR3 runs from the conserved cysteine through the conserved F or W. A D gene is named only where the DNA matches it firmly. Rows give clone size only sometimes, using once, few, many, or a class for an expanded clone.

V gene	D gene	clone size	J gene	CDR3 protein	CDR3 DNA
TRBV6-1	NA	NA	TRBJ1-1	CASIKRGGDGTEAFF	TGTGCCAGCATTAAACGGGGAGGGGACGGGACTGAAGCTTTCTTT
TRBV7-9	NA	once	TRBJ2-3	CASRPGHFTDTQYF	TGTGCCAGCAGACCTGGACACTTCACAGATACGCAGTATTTT
TRBV7-9	NA	many	TRBJ2-7	CASSLVGDQYF	TGTGCCAGCAGCTTAGTGGGGGATCAGTACTTC
TRBV28	NA	NA	TRBJ2-1	CASSLEVEQFF	TGTGCCAGCAGCTTAGAAGTTGAGCAGTTCTTC
TRBV5-8	NA	many	TRBJ2-6	CASSWGRITGANVLTF	TGTGCCAGCAGCTGGGGTAGGATCACAGGGGCCAACGTCCTGACTTTC
TRBV27	NA	many	TRBJ2-3	CASSFYRDADTQYF	TGTGCCAGCAGTTTCTACAGGGATGCAGATACGCAGTATTTT
TRBV15	NA	few	TRBJ2-3	CATSGRTGYTDTQYF	TGTGCCACCAGCGGTAGAACAGGGTACACAGATACGCAGTATTTT
TRBV19	TRBD2	few	TRBJ2-7	CASSRLAGGSSYEQYF	TGTGCCAGTAGTCGGCTAGCGGGAGGAAGCTCCTACGAGCAGTACTTC
TRBV6-2/TRBV6-3	TRBD2	many	TRBJ2-1	CASQILAGEQFF	TGTGCCAGCCAAATACTAGCGGGTGAGCAGTTCTTC
TRBV20-1	TRBD1	many	TRBJ2-1	CSARDVAGGKLNEQFF	TGCAGTGCTAGAGATGTGGCAGGGGGTAAACTTAATGAGCAGTTCTTC
TRBV24-1	NA	NA	TRBJ2-7	CATSDSLEEQYF	TGTGCCACCAGTGATTCCCTAGAGGAGCAGTACTTC
TRBV28	TRBD2	many	TRBJ2-3	CASSSSGPSTDTQYF	TGTGCCAGCAGCTCTAGCGGACCTAGCACAGATACGCAGTATTTT
TRBV7-2	TRBD1	many	TRBJ1-4	CASSLGLRDRGEKLFF	TGTGCCAGCAGCTTGGGATTAAGGGACAGGGGTGAAAAACTGTTTTTT
TRBV30	TRBD2	many	TRBJ2-3	CAWSVGLADTDTQYF	TGTGCCTGGAGTGTAGGGCTAGCGGACACAGATACGCAGTATTTT
TRBV28	NA	many	TRBJ1-1	CASSLGGVESEAFF	TGTGCCAGCAGTTTGGGGGGGGTGGAATCGGAAGCTTTCTTT
TRBV7-2	TRBD2	many	TRBJ2-1	CASSLAGWGLAGVEQFF	TGTGCCAGCAGCTTAGCGGGGTGGGGACTAGCGGGAGTTGAGCAGTTCTTC
TRBV10-3	NA	many	TRBJ1-1	CAISESKSRANTEAFF	TGTGCCATCAGTGAGTCGAAATCCAGGGCGAACACTGAAGCTTTCTTT
TRBV12-3/TRBV12-4	TRBD1	many	TRBJ1-5	CATGKTGARNQPQHF	TGTGCCACCGGGAAGACAGGGGCGAGGAATCAGCCCCAGCATTTT
TRBV10-3	TRBD1	many	TRBJ2-7	CAISQGVGTGVYEQYF	TGTGCCATCAGCCAAGGGGTAGGGACAGGGGTCTACGAGCAGTACTTC
TRBV6-2/TRBV6-3	NA	NA	TRBJ1-1	CASISGQRNTEAFF	TGTGCCAGCATCTCCGGACAGCGGAACACTGAAGCTTTCTTT
TRBV28	NA	many	TRBJ2-7	CASSRRQDYTYEQYF	TGTGCCAGCAGTCGTAGACAAGACTATACCTACGAGCAGTACTTC
TRBV20-1	NA	few	TRBJ2-1	CSARFYNEQFF	TGCAGTGCTAGATTCTACAATGAGCAGTTCTTC
TRBV13	TRBD2	NA	TRBJ2-1	CASSFRPPGTSGRGSYNEQFF	TGTGCCAGCAGCTTCAGGCCCCCCGGGACTAGCGGGAGGGGCTCCTACAATGAGCAGTTCTTC
TRBV6-1	NA	few	TRBJ2-6	CASSEVHGANVLTF	TGTGCCAGCAGTGAGGTACATGGGGCCAACGTCCTGACTTTC
TRBV10-3	NA	many	TRBJ1-1	CAINWGGSTEAFF	TGTGCCATCAACTGGGGGGGGAGCACTGAAGCTTTCTTT